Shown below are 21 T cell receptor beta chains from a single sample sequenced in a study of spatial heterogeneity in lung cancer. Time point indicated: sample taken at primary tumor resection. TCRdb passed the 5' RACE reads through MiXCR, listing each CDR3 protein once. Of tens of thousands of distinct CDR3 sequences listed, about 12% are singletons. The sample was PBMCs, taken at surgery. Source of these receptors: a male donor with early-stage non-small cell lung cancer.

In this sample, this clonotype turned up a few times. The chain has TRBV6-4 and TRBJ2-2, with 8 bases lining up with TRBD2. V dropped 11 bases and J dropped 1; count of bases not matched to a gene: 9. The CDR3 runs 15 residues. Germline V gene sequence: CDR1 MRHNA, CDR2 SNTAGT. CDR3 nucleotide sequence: TGTGCCCCCATTGGAGCGGGGGAGAACACCGGGGAGCTGTTTTTT. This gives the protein CAPIGAGENTGELFF.

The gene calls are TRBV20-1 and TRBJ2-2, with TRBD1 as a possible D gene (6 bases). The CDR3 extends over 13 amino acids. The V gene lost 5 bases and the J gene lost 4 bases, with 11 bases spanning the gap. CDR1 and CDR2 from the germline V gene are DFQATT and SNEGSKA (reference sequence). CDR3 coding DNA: TGCAGTGCTGGAAGGGACACCACCGGGGAGCTGTTTTTT. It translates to CSAGRDTTGELFF.

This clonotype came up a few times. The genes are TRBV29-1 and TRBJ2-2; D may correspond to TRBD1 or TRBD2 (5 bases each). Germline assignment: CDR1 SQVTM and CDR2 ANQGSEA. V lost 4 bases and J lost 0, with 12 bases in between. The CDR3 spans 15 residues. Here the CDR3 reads CSVGGEGTNTGELFF. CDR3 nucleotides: TGCAGCGTTGGGGGTGAGGGGACGAACACCGGGGAGCTGTTTTTT.

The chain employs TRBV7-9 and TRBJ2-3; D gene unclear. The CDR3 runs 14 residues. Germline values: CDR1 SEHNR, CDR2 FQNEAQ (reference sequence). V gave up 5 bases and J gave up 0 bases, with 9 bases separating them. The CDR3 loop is CASSRSVSTDTQYF. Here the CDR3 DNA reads TGTGCCAGCAGCCGGTCTGTAAGCACAGATACGCAGTATTTT. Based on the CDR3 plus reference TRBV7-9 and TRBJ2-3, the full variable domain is DTGVSQNPRHKITKRGQNVTFRCDPISEHNRLYWYRQTLGQGPEFLTYFQNEAQLEKSRLLSDRFSAERPKGSFSTLEIQRTEQGDSAMYLCASSRSVSTDTQYFGPGTRLTVL.

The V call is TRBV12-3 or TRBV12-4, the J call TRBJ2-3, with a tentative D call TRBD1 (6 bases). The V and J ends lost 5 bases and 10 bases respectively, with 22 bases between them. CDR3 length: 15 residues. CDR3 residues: CASSQSGARKSAQYF. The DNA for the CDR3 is TGTGCCAGCAGTCAGTCAGGGGCAAGGAAGAGCGCGCAGTATTTT.

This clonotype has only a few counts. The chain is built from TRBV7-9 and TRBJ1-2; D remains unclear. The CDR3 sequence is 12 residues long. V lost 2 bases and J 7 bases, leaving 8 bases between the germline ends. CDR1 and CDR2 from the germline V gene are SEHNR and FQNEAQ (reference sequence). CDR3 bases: TGTGCCAGCAGCTTATTTAAACCTGGCTACACCTTC. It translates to CASSLFKPGYTF.

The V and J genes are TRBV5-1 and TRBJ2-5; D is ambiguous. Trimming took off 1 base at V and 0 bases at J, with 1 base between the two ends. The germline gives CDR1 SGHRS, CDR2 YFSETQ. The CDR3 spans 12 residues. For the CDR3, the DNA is TGCGCCAGCAGCTTGCACCAAGAGACCCAGTACTTC. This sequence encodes CASSLHQETQYF.

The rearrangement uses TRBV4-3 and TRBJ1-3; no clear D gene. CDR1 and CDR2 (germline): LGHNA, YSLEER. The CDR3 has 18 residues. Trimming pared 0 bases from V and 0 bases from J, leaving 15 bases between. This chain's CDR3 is CASSQELRIRFSGNTIYF. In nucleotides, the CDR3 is TGCGCCAGCAGCCAAGAACTGAGGATACGGTTCTCTGGAAACACCATATATTTT.

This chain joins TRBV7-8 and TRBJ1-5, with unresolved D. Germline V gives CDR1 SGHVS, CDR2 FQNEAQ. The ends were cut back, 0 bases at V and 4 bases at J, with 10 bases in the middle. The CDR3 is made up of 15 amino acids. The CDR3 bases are TGTGCCAGCAGCTTAGCAGGCAGAAATAATCAGCCCCAGCATTTT. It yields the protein CASSLAGRNNQPQHF. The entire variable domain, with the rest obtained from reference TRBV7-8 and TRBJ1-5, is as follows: GAGVSQSPRYKVAKRGQDVALRCDPISGHVSLFWYQQALGQGPEFLTYFQNEAQLDKSGLPSDRFFAERPEGSVSTLKIQRTQQEDSAVYLCASSLAGRNNQPQHFGDGTRLSIL.

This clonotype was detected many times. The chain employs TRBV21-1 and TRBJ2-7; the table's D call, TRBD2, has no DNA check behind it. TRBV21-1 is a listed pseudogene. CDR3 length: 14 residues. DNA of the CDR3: TGTGCCAAGATCGGGACGGCGGACTCCTACGAGCAGTACTTC. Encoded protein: CAKIGTADSYEQYF.

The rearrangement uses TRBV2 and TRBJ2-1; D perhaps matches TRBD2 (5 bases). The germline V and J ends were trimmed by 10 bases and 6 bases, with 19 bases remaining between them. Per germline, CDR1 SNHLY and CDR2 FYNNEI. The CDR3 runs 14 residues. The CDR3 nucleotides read TGTGCCATCAAAATAGCGCCTAATGCCAATGAGCAGTTCTTC. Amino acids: CAIKIAPNANEQFF.

DNA for the CDR3: TGTGCCAGCAGTGATGGTGGTCAGCCCCAGCATTTT. This codes for CASSDGGQPQHF. V is TRBV2 and J is TRBJ1-5, with no clear D. Trimming pared 3 bases from V and 6 bases from J, leaving 6 bases between. Germline loops: CDR1 SNHLY, CDR2 FYNNEI. The CDR3 consists of 12 residues.

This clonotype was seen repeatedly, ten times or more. The CDR3 DNA reads TGTGCCATCAAAACAGGGGCCTACACCGGGGAGCTGTTTTTT. Translated: CAIKTGAYTGELFF. The chain carries TRBV2 and TRBJ2-2; TRBD1 agrees at 7 bases. The germline gives CDR1 SNHLY, CDR2 FYNNEI. V lost 10 bases, J lost 3 bases, and 8 bases stayed unmatched. CDR3 length equals 14 residues. The complete variable domain, with remaining parts taken from reference TRBV2 and TRBJ2-2, reads EPEVTQTPSHQVTQMGQEVILRCVPISNHLYFYWYRQILGQKVEFLVSFYNNEISEKSEIFDDQFSVERPDGSNFTLKIRSTKLEDSAMYFCAIKTGAYTGELFFGEGSRLTVL.

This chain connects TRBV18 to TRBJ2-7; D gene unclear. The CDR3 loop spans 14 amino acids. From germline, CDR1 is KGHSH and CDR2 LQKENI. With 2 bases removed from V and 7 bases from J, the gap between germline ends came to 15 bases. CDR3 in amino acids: CASSPGQTVREQYF. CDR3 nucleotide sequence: TGTGCCAGCTCACCAGGGCAAACAGTGAGGGAGCAGTACTTC.

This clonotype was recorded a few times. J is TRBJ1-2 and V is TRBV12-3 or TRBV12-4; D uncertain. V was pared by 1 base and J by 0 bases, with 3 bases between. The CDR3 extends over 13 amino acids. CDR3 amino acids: CASSLVTNYGYTF. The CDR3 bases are TGTGCCAGCAGTTTAGTGACTAACTATGGCTACACCTTC.

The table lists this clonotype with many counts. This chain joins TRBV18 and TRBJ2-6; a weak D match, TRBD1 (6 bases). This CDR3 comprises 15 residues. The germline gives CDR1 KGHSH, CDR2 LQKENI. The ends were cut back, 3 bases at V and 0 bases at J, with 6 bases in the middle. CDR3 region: CASSPTGSGANVLTF. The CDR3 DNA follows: TGTGCCAGCTCACCGACAGGCTCTGGGGCCAACGTCCTGACTTTC.

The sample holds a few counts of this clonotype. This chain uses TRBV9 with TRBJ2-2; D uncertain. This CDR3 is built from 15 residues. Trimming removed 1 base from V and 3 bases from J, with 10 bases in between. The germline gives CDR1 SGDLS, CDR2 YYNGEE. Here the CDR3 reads CASSVSLSHTGELFF. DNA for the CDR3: TGTGCCAGCAGCGTAAGCCTGTCGCACACCGGGGAGCTGTTTTTT.

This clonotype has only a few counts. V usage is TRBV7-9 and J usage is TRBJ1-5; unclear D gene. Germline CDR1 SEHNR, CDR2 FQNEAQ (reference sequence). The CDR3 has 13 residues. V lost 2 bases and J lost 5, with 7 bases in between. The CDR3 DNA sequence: TGTGCCAGCAGCTTACTAGGTTATCAGCCCCAGCATTTT. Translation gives CASSLLGYQPQHF.

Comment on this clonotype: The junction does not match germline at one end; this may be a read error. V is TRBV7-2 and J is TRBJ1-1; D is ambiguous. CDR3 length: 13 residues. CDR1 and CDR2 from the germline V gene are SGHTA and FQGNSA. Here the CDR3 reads CASSFSVNTEALF. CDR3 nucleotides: TGTGCCAGCAGCTTTTCGGTGAACACTGAAGCTCTCTTT.

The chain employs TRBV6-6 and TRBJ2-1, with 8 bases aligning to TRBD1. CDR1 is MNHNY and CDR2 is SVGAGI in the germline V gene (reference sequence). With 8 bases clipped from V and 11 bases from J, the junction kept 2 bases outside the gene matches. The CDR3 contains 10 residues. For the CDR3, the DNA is TGTGCCAGCGGGGACAGGAAGCAGTTCTTC. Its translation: CASGDRKQFF.

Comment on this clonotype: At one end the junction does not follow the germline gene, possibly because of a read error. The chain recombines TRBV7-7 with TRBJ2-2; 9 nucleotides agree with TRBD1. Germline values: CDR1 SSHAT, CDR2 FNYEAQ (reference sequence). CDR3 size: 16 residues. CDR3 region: CASSPTGGANTGELFF. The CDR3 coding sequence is TGTGCTAGCAGCCCCACAGGGGGCGCAAACACCGGGGAGCTGTTTTTT.